Shown below are 22 T cell receptor beta chains from a single sample sequenced in a study of regulatory T cells in long-lasting Graves disease. TCR beta libraries were built with iRepertoire HTBI primers and Arm-PCR of CDR3 regions. TCRdb reprocessed the multiplex PCR reads via MiXCR and lists one record per CDR3 protein. The top ten clones hold approximately 9.6% of a sample with approximately 540,000 distinct CDR3 sequences, 12% of them seen once. Time point specified: newly diagnosed GD, antithyroid drugs for less than 3 months. PBMC RNA was the source of the TCR library. These data also featured in a second study, about T cells in Graves' hyperthyroidism and ophthalmopathy.

Here the sequenced sample was peripheral blood mononuclear cells (PBMCs), taken at new diagnosis, from a patient treated with antithyroid drugs. The receptors here all came from a woman under 40 with Graves disease.

This clonotype turned up a few times. The chain links TRBV2 to TRBJ1-3; 7 bases align to TRBD1. Germline CDR1 reads SNHLY; CDR2 reads FYNNEI. CDR3 length equals 14 residues. Trimming cost V 4 bases and J 4 bases; bases outside gene matches: 4. The CDR3 DNA is TGTGCCAGCAGTGCGACAGGGAACGGAAACACCATATATTTT. Protein sequence: CASSATGNGNTIYF.

This chain joins TRBV13 and TRBJ2-1, with 7 bases that match TRBD1. Germline V CDR1 and CDR2: PRHDT, FYEKMQ (reference sequence). Trimming took 2 bases from V and 2 from J; bases not matched to a gene: 6. CDR3 size: 16 residues. CDR3 DNA: TGTGCCAGCAGCTTAAATCGAGGGGGCGCCTACAATGAGCAGTTCTTC. Translation: CASSLNRGGAYNEQFF.

This clonotype has ten or more counts. The gene calls are TRBV28 and TRBJ2-3, with D hard to call. Germline-derived CDR1 and CDR2 are MDHEN and SYDVKM. This CDR3 has 15 amino acids. Trimming took off 3 bases at V and 0 bases at J, with 10 bases between the two ends. The CDR3 sequence is CASSFPHTSTDTQYF. DNA of the CDR3: TGTGCCAGCAGTTTTCCCCACACTAGCACAGATACGCAGTATTTT.

This clonotype was found a few times. The chain has TRBV19 and TRBJ2-5, with D possibly being TRBD1 (5 bases). The CDR3 is 15 residues long. The germline gives CDR1 LNHDA, CDR2 SQIVND (reference sequence). The CDR3 reads CAIWNTGDSQETQYF. The CDR3 nucleotides are TGTGCAATCTGGAATACCGGCGACAGCCAAGAGACCCAGTACTTC.

This clonotype was picked up many times. The chain combines TRBV18 with TRBJ1-5; 8 nucleotides agree with TRBD1. Per the germline V gene, CDR1 is KGHSH and CDR2 is LQKENI. J was trimmed by 2 bases and V by 3 bases; bases with no gene match: 6. There are 16 residues in the CDR3. CDR3 protein: CASSPEPTGGNQPQHF. CDR3 bases: TGTGCCAGCTCACCCGAGCCGACAGGGGGCAATCAGCCCCAGCATTTT.

In this sample, this clonotype turned up many times. V is TRBV6-1 and J is TRBJ1-2; 9 nucleotides match TRBD1. This CDR3 has 12 amino acids. Trimming cost V 6 bases and J 7 bases; bases outside gene matches: 3. Germline V gene lookup returns CDR1 MNHNS and CDR2 SASEGT. As DNA, the CDR3 is TGTGCCAGCAGAAACAGGGGGCGTGGCTACACCTTC. This encodes CASRNRGRGYTF.

This clonotype was counted many times. The chain carries TRBV25-1 and TRBJ1-6; D may be TRBD1 (5 bases). V was shortened by 2 bases and J by 10 bases, with 12 bases between the two germline ends. Germline V lookup: CDR1 MGHDK, CDR2 SYGVNS. The CDR3 contains 14 residues. The CDR3 DNA sequence: TGTGCCAGCAGTGAAGGGGGAATCAGGTCACCCCTCCACTTT. It translates to CASSEGGIRSPLHF.

This clonotype was found many times. This rearrangement joins TRBV12-3 or TRBV12-4 to TRBJ2-1, with D tentatively TRBD2 (6 bases). Trimming cost V 7 bases and J 8 bases, with 18 bases left between them. This CDR3 is 14 amino acids long. In nucleotides, the CDR3 is TGTGCCAGCACCCGAAAGGCGGGAAGGGATGAGCAGTTCTTC. It specifies CASTRKAGRDEQFF.

This clonotype showed up many times. CDR3 sequence reads: CSARGGQENSPLHF. The CDR3 DNA sequence: TGCAGTGCTAGAGGGGGACAGGAGAATTCACCCCTCCACTTT. The genes are TRBV20-1 and TRBJ1-6, with 8 positions matching TRBD1. With 1 base clipped from V and 7 bases from J, the junction kept 3 bases outside the gene matches. The germline V gene encodes CDR1 DFQATT and CDR2 SNEGSKA (reference sequence). The CDR3 covers 14 residues.

Many counts were recorded for this clonotype. The chain couples TRBV28 to TRBJ1-5; D ambiguous. This CDR3 is built from 17 residues. Germline values: CDR1 MDHEN, CDR2 SYDVKM. V dropped 1 base and J dropped 0 bases, with 13 bases sitting between them. In DNA form, the CDR3 reads TGTGCCAGCAGTTTATCGCAGGCGCCATATAGCAATCAGCCCCAGCATTTT. Protein sequence: CASSLSQAPYSNQPQHF.

This clonotype was detected many times. The CDR3 DNA reads as TGCAGTGCTAGAGATCGGGGACAGGGGTATAATTCACCCCTCCACTTT. This codes for CSARDRGQGYNSPLHF. The chain links TRBV20-1 to TRBJ1-6; TRBD1 agrees at 10 bases. V shed 0 bases and J 4 bases; nucleotides not matched to a gene: 3. CDR3 length: 16 residues. Looked up from germline, CDR1 is DFQATT and CDR2 is SNEGSKA (reference sequence).

At least ten counts were recorded for this clonotype. The chain recombines TRBV7-8 with TRBJ2-5; D is uncertain. CDR3 size: 11 residues. CDR1 and CDR2 (germline): SGHVS, FQNEAQ. V was trimmed by 5 bases and J by 6 bases, leaving 7 bases between them. The CDR3 loop reads CASSVRQTQYF. DNA for the CDR3: TGTGCCAGCAGCGTACGTCAGACCCAGTACTTC.

This clonotype was recorded at least ten times. The chain links TRBV7-2 to TRBJ1-2; 10 bases line up with TRBD1. Trimming cost V 5 bases and J 6 bases; bases outside gene matches: 6. From germline, CDR1 is SGHTA and CDR2 FQGNSA. The length of the CDR3 is 14 residues. CDR3 nucleotides: TGTGCCAGCAGCAGGGACAGGGGCCTGGATGGCTACACCTTC. It codes for CASSRDRGLDGYTF.

This clonotype was seen ten or more times. The V gene is TRBV20-1, the J gene TRBJ2-7; D perhaps matches TRBD2 (6 bases). The CDR3 spans 13 residues. V was pared by 3 bases and J by 6 bases, with 15 bases between. Germline V CDR1 and CDR2: DFQATT, SNEGSKA (reference sequence). In DNA form, the CDR3 reads TGCAGTGCTAGTCGGGGGTTAATCGGCGAGCAGTACTTC. Residues: CSASRGLIGEQYF.

This clonotype came up a few times. The chain carries TRBV20-1 and TRBJ1-5; D gene uncertain. This CDR3 region has 11 residues. V lost 1 base and J 12 bases, leaving 10 bases between the germline ends. Germline V CDR1 and CDR2: DFQATT, SNEGSKA (reference sequence). CDR3 amino acids: CSARGPWGQHF. The CDR3 nucleotides read TGCAGTGCTAGAGGACCTTGGGGCCAGCATTTT.

Worth noting for this clonotype: At one boundary the junction diverges from the germline segment, which might be a read error. The chain links TRBV2 to TRBJ2-3, with 10 bases identical to TRBD1. The DNA end is a closer match to TRBJ2-7, so the J assignment may be wrong. CDR1 and CDR2 (germline): SNHLY, FYNNEI. CDR3 length: 13 amino acids. For the CDR3, the DNA is TGTGCCGGCAGACAGACAGGGGGCTTCGAGCAGTACTTC. Its protein product is CAGRQTGGFEQYF.

This sequence joins TRBV19 and TRBJ1-5; tentatively, D is TRBD1 (5 bases). Trimming stripped 11 bases from V and 9 bases from J, with 14 bases between. The CDR3 has 11 amino acids. Germline V gene sequence: CDR1 LNHDA, CDR2 SQIVND (reference sequence). CDR3 DNA: TGTGCCTCGGGTCGGGGGGGGCCCCAGCATTTT. Its translation is CASGRGGPQHF. Variable domain in full (rest from reference TRBV19 and TRBJ1-5): DGGITQSPKYLFRKEGQNVTLSCEQNLNHDAMYWYRQDPGQGLRLIYYSQIVNDFQKGDIAEGYSVSREKKESFPLTVTSAQKNPTAFYLCASGRGGPQHFGDGTRLSIL.

This clonotype has at least ten counts. J is TRBJ2-3 and V is TRBV2; TRBD2 might be the D (5 bases). The V gene lost 6 bases and the J gene lost 4 bases, with 11 bases spanning the gap. CDR3 length: 13 amino acids. The germline V gene encodes CDR1 SNHLY and CDR2 FYNNEI. The CDR3 is CASRGGWADTQYF. The CDR3 region has the DNA TGTGCCAGCAGGGGCGGGTGGGCAGATACGCAGTATTTT. Filled out from reference TRBV2 and TRBJ2-3, the complete variable domain reads EPEVTQTPSHQVTQMGQEVILRCVPISNHLYFYWYRQILGQKVEFLVSFYNNEISEKSEIFDDQFSVERPDGSNFTLKIRSTKLEDSAMYFCASRGGWADTQYFGPGTRLTVL.

This clonotype was seen a few times. The CDR3 here is CASSPTTNRDYRADEQYF. The CDR3 bases are TGTGCCAGCAGCCCGACAACAAACCGGGACTACAGGGCCGACGAGCAGTACTTC. The J gene is TRBJ2-7, the V gene TRBV7-9; D perhaps matches TRBD2 (7 bases). V was clipped by 5 bases and J by 5 bases, with 28 bases between them. Germline V gene data show CDR1 as SEHNR and CDR2 as FQNEAQ (reference sequence). The CDR3 is 18 residues long.

In this sample, this clonotype turned up a few times. This chain uses TRBV6-4 with TRBJ1-5; D might be TRBD1 (6 bases). The germline CDR1 and CDR2 sequences are MRHNA and SNTAGT. The CDR3 sequence is 16 residues long. V was shortened by 6 bases and J by 0 bases, with 15 bases between the two germline ends. CDR3 DNA sequence: TGTGCCAGCAGCCCGGGACAAAATCATAGCAATCAGCCCCAGCATTTT. Protein: CASSPGQNHSNQPQHF.

This clonotype was recorded at least ten times. This chain links TRBV19 with TRBJ2-2; D could derive from TRBD1 or TRBD2 (5 bases each). This CDR3 has 14 residues. Per the germline V gene, CDR1 is LNHDA and CDR2 is SQIVND (reference sequence). V dropped 5 bases and J dropped 4 bases, with 11 bases sitting between them. For the CDR3, the DNA is TGTGCCAGTAGTTGGGACGGATCCACCGGGGAGCTGTTTTTT. This translates into CASSWDGSTGELFF.

This clonotype came up many times. This chain connects TRBV5-1 to TRBJ2-7; D is unclear. The CDR3 sequence is 14 residues long. V was cut by 0 bases and J by 2 bases, with 9 bases left in between. CDR1 is SGHRS and CDR2 is YFSETQ in the germline V gene. CDR3 DNA sequence: TGCGCCAGCAGCTTGGTCCCGGGTACCTACGAGCAGTACTTC. Translating gives CASSLVPGTYEQYF. Based on the CDR3 plus reference TRBV5-1 and TRBJ2-7, the full variable domain is KAGVTQTPRYLIKTRGQQVTLSCSPISGHRSVSWYQQTPGQGLQFLFEYFSETQRNKGNFPGRFSGRQFSNSRSEMNVSTLELGDSALYLCASSLVPGTYEQYFGPGTRLTVT.